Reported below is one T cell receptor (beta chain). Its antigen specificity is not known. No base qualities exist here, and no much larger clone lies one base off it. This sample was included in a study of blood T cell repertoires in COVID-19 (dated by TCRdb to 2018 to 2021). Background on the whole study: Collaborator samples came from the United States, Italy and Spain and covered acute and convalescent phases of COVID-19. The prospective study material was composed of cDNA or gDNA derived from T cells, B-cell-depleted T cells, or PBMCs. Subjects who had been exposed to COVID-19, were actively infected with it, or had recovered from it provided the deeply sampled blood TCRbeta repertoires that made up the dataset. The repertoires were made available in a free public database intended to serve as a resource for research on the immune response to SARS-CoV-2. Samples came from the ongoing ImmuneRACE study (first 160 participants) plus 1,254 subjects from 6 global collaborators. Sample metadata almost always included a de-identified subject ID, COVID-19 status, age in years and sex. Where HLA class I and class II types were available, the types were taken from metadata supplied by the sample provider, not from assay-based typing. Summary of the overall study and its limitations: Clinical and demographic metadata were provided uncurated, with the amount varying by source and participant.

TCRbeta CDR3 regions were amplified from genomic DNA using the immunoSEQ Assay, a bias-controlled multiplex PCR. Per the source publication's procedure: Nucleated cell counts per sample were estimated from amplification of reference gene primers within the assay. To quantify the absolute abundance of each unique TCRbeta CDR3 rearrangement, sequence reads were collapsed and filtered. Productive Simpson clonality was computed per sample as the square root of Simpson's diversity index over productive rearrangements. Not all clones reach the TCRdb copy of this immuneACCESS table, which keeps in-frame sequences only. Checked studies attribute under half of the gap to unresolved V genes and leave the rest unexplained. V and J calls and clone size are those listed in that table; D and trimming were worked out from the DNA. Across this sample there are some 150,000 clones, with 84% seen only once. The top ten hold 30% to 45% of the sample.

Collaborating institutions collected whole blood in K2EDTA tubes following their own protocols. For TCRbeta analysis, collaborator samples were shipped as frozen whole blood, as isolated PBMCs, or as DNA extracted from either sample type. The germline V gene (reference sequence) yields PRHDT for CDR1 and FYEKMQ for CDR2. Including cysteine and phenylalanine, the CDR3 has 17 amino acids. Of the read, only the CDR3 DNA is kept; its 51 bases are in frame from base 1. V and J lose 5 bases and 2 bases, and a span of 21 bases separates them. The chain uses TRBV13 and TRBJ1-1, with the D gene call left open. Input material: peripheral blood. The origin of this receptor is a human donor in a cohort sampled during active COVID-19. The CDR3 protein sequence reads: CASSPGGRAYLNTEAFF. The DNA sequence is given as TGTGCCAGCAGCCCCGGAGGTAGGGCCTACCTAAACACTGAAGCTTTCTTT.